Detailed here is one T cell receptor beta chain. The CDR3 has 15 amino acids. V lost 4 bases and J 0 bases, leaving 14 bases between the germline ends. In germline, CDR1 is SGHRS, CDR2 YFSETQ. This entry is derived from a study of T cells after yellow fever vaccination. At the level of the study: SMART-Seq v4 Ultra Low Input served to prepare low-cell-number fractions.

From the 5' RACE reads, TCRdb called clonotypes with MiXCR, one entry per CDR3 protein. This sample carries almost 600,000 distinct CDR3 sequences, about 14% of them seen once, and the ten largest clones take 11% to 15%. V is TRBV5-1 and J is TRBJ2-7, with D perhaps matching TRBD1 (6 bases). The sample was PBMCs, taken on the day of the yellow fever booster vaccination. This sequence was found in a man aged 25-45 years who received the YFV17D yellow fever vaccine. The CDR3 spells CASSHEQGPSYEQYF. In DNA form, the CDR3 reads TGCGCCAGCAGCCATGAGCAGGGGCCCTCCTACGAGCAGTACTTC.